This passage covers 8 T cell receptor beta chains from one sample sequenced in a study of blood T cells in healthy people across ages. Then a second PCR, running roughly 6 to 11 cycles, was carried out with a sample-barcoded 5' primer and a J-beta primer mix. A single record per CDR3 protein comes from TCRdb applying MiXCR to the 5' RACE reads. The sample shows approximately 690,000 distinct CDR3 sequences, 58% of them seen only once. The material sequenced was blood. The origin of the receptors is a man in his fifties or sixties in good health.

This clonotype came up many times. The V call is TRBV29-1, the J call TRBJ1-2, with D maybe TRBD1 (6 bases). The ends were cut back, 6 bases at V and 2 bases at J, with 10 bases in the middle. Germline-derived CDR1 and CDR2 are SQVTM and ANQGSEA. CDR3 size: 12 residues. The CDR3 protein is CSVAGQNYGYTF. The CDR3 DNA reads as TGCAGCGTGGCAGGACAGAACTATGGCTACACCTTC.

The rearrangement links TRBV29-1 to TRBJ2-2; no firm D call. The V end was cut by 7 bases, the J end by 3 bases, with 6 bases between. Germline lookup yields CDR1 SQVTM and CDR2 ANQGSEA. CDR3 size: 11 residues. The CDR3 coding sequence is TGCAGCGGAGCTTACACCGGGGAGCTGTTTTTT. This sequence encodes CSGAYTGELFF.

The CDR3 spells CASSREGPETQYF. CDR3 DNA sequence: TGTGCCAGCAGTCGGGAGGGACCGGAGACCCAGTACTTC. The chain combines TRBV28 with TRBJ2-7; 8 bases match TRBD2. The last part of the DNA fits TRBJ2-5 better; the J call may be wrong. The CDR3 has 13 residues. In germline, CDR1 is MDHEN, CDR2 SYDVKM.

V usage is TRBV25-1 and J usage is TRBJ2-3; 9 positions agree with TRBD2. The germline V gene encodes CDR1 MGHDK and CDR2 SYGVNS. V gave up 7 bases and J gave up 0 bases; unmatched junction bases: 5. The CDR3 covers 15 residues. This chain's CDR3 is CASIAGGLSTDTQYF. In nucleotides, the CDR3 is TGTGCCAGCATCGCGGGGGGGCTAAGCACAGATACGCAGTATTTT.

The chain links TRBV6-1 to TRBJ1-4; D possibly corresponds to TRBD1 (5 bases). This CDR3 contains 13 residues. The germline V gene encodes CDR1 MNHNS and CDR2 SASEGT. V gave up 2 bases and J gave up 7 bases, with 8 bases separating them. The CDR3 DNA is TGTGCCAGCAGTGAACGGCAGGGTGAAAAACTGTTTTTT. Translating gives CASSERQGEKLFF.

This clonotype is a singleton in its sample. CDR3 loop: CASRIRDLVHSPLHF. As DNA, the CDR3 is TGTGCCAGCAGGATCCGGGACTTGGTCCATTCACCCCTCCACTTT. This chain links TRBV2 with TRBJ1-6, with D possibly TRBD1 on 5 matching bases. Deletions cut 6 bases from V and 8 bases from J, with 17 bases between. This CDR3 spans 15 amino acids. Germline lookup yields CDR1 SNHLY and CDR2 FYNNEI.

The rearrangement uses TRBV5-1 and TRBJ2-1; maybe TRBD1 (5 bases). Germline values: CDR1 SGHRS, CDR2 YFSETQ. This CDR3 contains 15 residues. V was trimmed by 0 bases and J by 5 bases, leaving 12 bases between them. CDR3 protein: CASSLEGAAHNEQFF. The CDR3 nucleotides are TGCGCCAGCAGCTTGGAAGGGGCCGCACACAATGAGCAGTTCTTC.

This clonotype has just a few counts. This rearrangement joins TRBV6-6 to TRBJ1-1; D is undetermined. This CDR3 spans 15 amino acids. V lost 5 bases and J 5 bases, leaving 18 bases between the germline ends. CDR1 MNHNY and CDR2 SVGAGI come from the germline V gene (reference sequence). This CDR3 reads CASSPTPRSGTEAFF. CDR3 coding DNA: TGTGCCAGCAGTCCAACCCCCAGGAGTGGAACTGAAGCTTTCTTT.